In this sample, the clone carrying this TCR beta chain turned up once. Its antigen is not known. The sample comes from a study of regulatory and conventional T cells in RAG deficiency. General study points: Omenn patients showed >75% Treg-Tconv overlap and shorter CDR3 lengths.

Conventional CD4+ T cells were sorted from blood as CD25-low CD127-high cells. TCRdb keeps only in-frame clones here, not all; method: immunoSEQ multiplex PCR. Of approximately 48,000 clones listed, 85% to 90% were seen once; the top ten hold around 0.5%. This sample was also put to use in a study of regulatory T cells. According to that study: The PCR used 52 TRBV and 13 TRBJ primers.

The TCR comes from a human donor in good health. The sequenced sample consisted of CD4+ effector T cells sorted from blood.

The DNA of the CDR3 is TGTGCCAGCTCACCCTATCAGGATTACGAGCAGTACTTC. It yields the protein CASSPYQDYEQYF. The chain uses TRBV18 and TRBJ2-7, with D unresolved. The germline gives CDR1 KGHSH, CDR2 LQKENI. The CDR3 covers 13 residues. Deletions cut 3 bases from V and 4 bases from J, with 10 bases between. Using reference TRBV18 and TRBJ2-7 for the parts outside the CDR3, the full variable domain is NAGVMQNPRHLVRRRGQEARLRCSPMKGHSHVYWYRQLPEEGLKFMVYLQKENIIDESGMPKERFSAEFPKEGPSILRIQQVVRGDSAAYFCASSPYQDYEQYFGPGTRLTVT.